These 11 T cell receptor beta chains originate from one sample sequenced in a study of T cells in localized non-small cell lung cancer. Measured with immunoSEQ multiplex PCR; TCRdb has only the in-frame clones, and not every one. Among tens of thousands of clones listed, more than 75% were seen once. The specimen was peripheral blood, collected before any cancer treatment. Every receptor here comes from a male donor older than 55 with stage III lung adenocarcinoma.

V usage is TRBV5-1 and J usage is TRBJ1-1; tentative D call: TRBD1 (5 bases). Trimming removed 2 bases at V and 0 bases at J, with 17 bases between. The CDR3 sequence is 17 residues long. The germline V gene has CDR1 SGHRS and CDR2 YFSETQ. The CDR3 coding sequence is TGCGCCAGCAGCTTACAACCAGGGCCGATGATGAACACTGAAGCTTTCTTT. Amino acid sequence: CASSLQPGPMMNTEAFF.

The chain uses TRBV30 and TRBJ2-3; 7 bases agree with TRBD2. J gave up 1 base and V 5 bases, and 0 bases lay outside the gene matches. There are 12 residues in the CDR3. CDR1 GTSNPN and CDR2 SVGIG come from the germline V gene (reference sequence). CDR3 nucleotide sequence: TGTGCCTGGGCGGGGGGCACAGATACGCAGTATTTT. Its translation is CAWAGGTDTQYF.

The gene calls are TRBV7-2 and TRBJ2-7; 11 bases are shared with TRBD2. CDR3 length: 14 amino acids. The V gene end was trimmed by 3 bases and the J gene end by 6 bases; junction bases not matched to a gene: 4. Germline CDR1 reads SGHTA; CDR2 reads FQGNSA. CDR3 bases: TGTGCCAGCAGCTTTAGCGGGAGGGAGGTCGAGCAGTACTTC. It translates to CASSFSGREVEQYF. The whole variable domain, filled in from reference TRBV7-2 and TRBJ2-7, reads GAGVSQSPSNKVTEKGKDVELRCDPISGHTALYWYRQSLGQGLEFLIYFQGNSAPDKSGLPSDRFSAERTGGSVSTLTIQRTQQEDSAVYLCASSFSGREVEQYFGPGTRLTVT.

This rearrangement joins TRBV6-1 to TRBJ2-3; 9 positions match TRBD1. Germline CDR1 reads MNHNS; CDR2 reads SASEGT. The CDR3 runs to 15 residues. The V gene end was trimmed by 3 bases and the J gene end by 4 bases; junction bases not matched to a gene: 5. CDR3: CASSDGQGSADTQYF. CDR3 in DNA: TGTGCCAGCAGTGACGGACAGGGGAGTGCAGATACGCAGTATTTT.

The CDR3 nucleotides read TGTGCCAGCAGTGACCGAGACAGGGGGTTCTTGAATTCACCCCTCCACTTT. Protein: CASSDRDRGFLNSPLHF. V is TRBV6-1 and J is TRBJ1-6, with TRBD1 identical over 9 bases. The CDR3 loop spans 17 amino acids. Germline V gene data show CDR1 as MNHNS and CDR2 as SASEGT. J gave up 7 bases and V 3 bases, and 10 bases lay outside the gene matches.

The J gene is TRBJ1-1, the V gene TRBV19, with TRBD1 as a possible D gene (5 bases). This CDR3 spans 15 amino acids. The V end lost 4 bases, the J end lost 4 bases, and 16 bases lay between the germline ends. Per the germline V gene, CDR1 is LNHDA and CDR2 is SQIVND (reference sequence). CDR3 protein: CASSTRRVGGTEAFF. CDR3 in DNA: TGTGCCAGTAGTACCCGGAGGGTCGGGGGCACTGAAGCTTTCTTT. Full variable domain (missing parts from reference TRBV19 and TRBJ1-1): DGGITQSPKYLFRKEGQNVTLSCEQNLNHDAMYWYRQDPGQGLRLIYYSQIVNDFQKGDIAEGYSVSREKKESFPLTVTSAQKNPTAFYLCASSTRRVGGTEAFFGQGTRLTVV.

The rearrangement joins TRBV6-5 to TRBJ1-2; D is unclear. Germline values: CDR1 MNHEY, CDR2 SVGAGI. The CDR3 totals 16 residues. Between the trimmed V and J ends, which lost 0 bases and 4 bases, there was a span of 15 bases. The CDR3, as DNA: TGTGCCAGCAGTTACTCCATCCTCACTAACAGCTATGGCTACACCTTC. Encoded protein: CASSYSILTNSYGYTF.

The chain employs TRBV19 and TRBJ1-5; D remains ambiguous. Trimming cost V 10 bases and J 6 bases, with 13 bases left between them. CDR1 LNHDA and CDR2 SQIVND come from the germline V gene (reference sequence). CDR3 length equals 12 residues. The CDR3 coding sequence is TGTGCCACGGGAAGGGTTGGTCAGCCCCAGCATTTT. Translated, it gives CATGRVGQPQHF.

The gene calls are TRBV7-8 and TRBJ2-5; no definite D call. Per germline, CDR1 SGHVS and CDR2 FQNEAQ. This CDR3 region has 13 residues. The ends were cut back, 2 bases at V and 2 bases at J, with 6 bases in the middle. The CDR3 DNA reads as TGTGCCAGCAGCTTATACCAGCAAGAGACCCAGTACTTC. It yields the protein CASSLYQQETQYF.

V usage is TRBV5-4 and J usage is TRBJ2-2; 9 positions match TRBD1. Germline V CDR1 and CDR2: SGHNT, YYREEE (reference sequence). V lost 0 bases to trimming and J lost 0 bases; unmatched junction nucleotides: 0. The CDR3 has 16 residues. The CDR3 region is CASSLGQGANTGELFF. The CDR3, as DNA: TGTGCCAGCAGCTTGGGACAGGGGGCGAACACCGGGGAGCTGTTTTTT.

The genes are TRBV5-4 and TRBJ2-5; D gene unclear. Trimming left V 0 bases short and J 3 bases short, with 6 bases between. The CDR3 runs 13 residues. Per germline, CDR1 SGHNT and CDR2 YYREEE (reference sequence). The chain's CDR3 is CASSLDVEETQYF. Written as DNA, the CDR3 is TGTGCCAGCAGCTTGGACGTTGAAGAGACCCAGTACTTC. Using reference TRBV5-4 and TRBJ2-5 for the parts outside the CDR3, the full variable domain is ETGVTQSPTHLIKTRGQQVTLRCSSQSGHNTVSWYQQALGQGPQFIFQYYREEENGRGNFPPRFSGLQFPNYSSELNVNALELDDSALYLCASSLDVEETQYFGPGTRLLVL.